Listed below are T cell receptor beta chains from one sample, sequenced in a study of cytomegalovirus exposure and HLA in healthy donors. Repertoires were generated with immunoSEQ multiplex PCR, while TCRdb's copy carries only in-frame clones and drops some. The sample lists about 150,000 clones, roughly 80% occurring once. The specimen sequenced was PBMCs. These TCRs come from a boy aged 2 to 10 in good health and CMV-seronegative. Each CDR3 is given with its conserved first and last residue. A D gene is named only where the DNA matches it firmly. The size of a clone is reported for some rows only, either as once, few or many, or as a class for expanded clones.

TRBV4-1	TRBJ2-3	NA	NA	CASSQEQDTQYF	TGCGCCAGCAGCCAAGAACAGGATACGCAGTATTTT
TRBV5-1	TRBJ2-7	NA	TRBD2	CASSTRTSGRADNEQYF	TGCGCCAGCAGCACCCGAACTAGCGGGAGGGCTGACAACGAGCAGTACTTC
TRBV5-1	TRBJ2-5	NA	NA	CASTTIRGETQYF	TGCGCCAGCACTACAATTAGGGGGGAGACCCAGTACTTC
TRBV25-1	TRBJ2-7	NA	TRBD1	CASSDPGQGVHEQYF	TGTGCCAGCAGTGACCCGGGACAGGGTGTTCACGAGCAGTACTTC
TRBV5-4	TRBJ2-7	NA	TRBD1	CASSLGQGAYEQYF	TGTGCCAGCAGCTTGGGACAGGGGGCCTACGAGCAGTACTTC
TRBV5-1	TRBJ2-7	NA	NA	CASSLEAASLWVYEQYF	TGCGCCAGCAGCTTGGAGGCGGCCTCACTCTGGGTTTACGAGCAGTACTTC
TRBV7-9	TRBJ1-1	once	TRBD1	CASSMDRGLGFAAFF	TGTGCCAGCAGCATGGACAGGGGGCTTGGGTTTGCAGCTTTCTTT
TRBV21-1	TRBJ2-1	NA	NA	CASSNGERERRRSYNEQFF	TGTGCCAGCAGCAATGGGGAGCGGGAGAGGCGGAGGTCCTACAATGAGCAGTTCTTC
TRBV6-5	TRBJ2-7	NA	NA	CASSSPSYEQYF	TGTGCCAGCAGTTCCCCTAGCTACGAGCAGTACTTC
TRBV4-1	TRBJ2-7	NA	TRBD2	CASSHHLSGPAYEQYF	TGCGCCAGCAGCCATCACCTTAGCGGGCCGGCCTACGAGCAGTACTTC
TRBV30	TRBJ2-1	NA	NA	CAWSAQGADEQFF	TGTGCCTGGAGTGCCCAAGGGGCAGATGAGCAGTTCTTC
TRBV27	TRBJ2-7	NA	TRBD1	CASSYRDSLYEQYF	TGTGCCAGCAGTTACCGGGACAGCCTCTACGAGCAGTACTTC
TRBV9	TRBJ2-3	NA	TRBD2	CASSVELAGLDTQYF	TGTGCCAGCAGCGTAGAACTAGCGGGTTTAGATACGCAGTATTTT
TRBV5-1	TRBJ1-4	few	TRBD1	CASSIDRAGGEKLFF	TGCGCCAGCAGCATCGACAGGGCCGGGGGTGAAAAACTGTTTTTT
TRBV27	TRBJ2-7	NA	NA	CASSSATVSYEQYF	TGTGCCAGCAGTTCCGCGACAGTTTCCTACGAGCAGTACTTC
TRBV30	TRBJ2-7	NA	NA	CAWSRGDLPWYEQYF	TGTGCCTGGAGTCGCGGGGACCTCCCGTGGTACGAGCAGTACTTC
TRBV27	TRBJ2-3	NA	NA	CASSPLTFLATDTQYF	TGTGCCAGCAGTCCTCTGACCTTTTTAGCCACAGATACGCAGTATTTT
TRBV6-1	TRBJ1-1	NA	NA	CASSLTFQVSTEAFF	TGTGCCAGCAGTCTGACGTTTCAGGTTAGCACTGAAGCTTTCTTT
TRBV5-1	TRBJ1-2	once	NA	CASRDKNYGYTF	TGCGCCAGCCGGGACAAAAACTATGGCTACACCTTC
TRBV18	TRBJ1-1	NA	NA	CASSPRAGEAIEAFF	TGTGCCAGCTCACCACGGGCAGGGGAAGCCATTGAAGCTTTCTTT